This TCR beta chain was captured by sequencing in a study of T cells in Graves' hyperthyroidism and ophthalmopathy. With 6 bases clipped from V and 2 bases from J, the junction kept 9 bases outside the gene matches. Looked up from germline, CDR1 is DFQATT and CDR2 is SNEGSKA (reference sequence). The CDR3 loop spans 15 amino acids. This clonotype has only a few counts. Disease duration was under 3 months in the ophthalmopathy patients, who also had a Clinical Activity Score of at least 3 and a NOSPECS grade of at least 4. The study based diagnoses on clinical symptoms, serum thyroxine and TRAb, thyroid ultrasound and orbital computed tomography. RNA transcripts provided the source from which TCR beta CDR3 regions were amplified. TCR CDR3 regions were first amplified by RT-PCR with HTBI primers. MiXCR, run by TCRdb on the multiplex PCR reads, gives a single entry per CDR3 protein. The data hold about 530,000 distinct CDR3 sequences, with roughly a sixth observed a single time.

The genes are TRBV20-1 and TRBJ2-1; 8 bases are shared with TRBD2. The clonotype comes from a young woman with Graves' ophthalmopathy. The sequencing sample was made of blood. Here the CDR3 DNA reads TGCAGTGCGAATCCGGGACTAGGACCCTACAATGAGCAGTTCTTC. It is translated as CSANPGLGPYNEQFF.